This TCR beta chain derives from a study of blood T cell repertoires in COVID-19. Overall study context: PBMCs, B-cell-depleted T cells, or T cells were the source of the cDNA or gDNA that made up the material.

Some clones are missing from TCRdb's copy, which holds only in-frame ones; the method was immunoSEQ multiplex PCR. Of about 530,000 clones listed, roughly 91% are singletons. Seattle patient enrollment occurred during active infection, with longitudinal follow-up thereafter. The receptor's source is a woman in her fifties or sixties with COVID-19, enrolled during active disease. Input material: peripheral blood.

The CDR3 coding sequence is TGTGCCAGCAGCTTGGAAGGAGGCGGCTACACCTTC. This translates into CASSLEGGGYTF. The J gene is TRBJ1-2, the V gene TRBV5-4, with no clear D. V was trimmed by 0 bases and J by 8 bases, leaving 8 bases between them. The CDR3 runs to 12 residues. Germline V CDR1 and CDR2: SGHNT, YYREEE (reference sequence).